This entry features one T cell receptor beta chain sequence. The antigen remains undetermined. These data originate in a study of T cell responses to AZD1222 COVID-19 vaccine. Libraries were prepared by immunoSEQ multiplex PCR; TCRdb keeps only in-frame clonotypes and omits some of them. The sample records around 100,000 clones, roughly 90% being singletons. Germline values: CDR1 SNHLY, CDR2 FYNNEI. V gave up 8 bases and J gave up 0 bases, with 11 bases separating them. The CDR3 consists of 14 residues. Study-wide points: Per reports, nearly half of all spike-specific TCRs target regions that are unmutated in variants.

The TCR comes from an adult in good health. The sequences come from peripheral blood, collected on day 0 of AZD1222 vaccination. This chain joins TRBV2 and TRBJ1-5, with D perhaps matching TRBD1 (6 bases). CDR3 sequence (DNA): TGTGCCAGCCTGGACAGCCATAGCAATCAGCCCCAGCATTTT. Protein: CASLDSHSNQPQHF.